The 26 T cell receptor beta chains below all came from one sample that was sequenced in a study of control samples from healthy donors and cancer patients. Assay used: immunoSEQ multiplex PCR; TCRdb lists only in-frame clones, some missing. The profile shows some 410,000 clones, around nine tenths of them singletons. The sample consisted of PBMCs. The receptor set was obtained from a man aged 35-49 years with head and neck cancer.

The chain is built from TRBV28 and TRBJ2-3; D possibly corresponds to TRBD2 (5 bases). The CDR3 sequence is 15 residues long. In germline, CDR1 is MDHEN, CDR2 SYDVKM. V dropped 7 bases and J dropped 1 base, with 15 bases sitting between them. Here the CDR3 reads CASNERARGTDTQYF. CDR3 nucleotide sequence: TGTGCCAGCAACGAGAGGGCGCGTGGCACAGATACGCAGTATTTT.

This chain uses TRBV3-1 (or the pseudogene TRBV3-2) with TRBJ2-1; 7 bases are shared with TRBD2. CDR3 size: 12 residues. Germline trimming cut 8 bases from V and 9 bases from J; bases unmatched to any gene: 7. The V gene's germline CDR1 is LGHDT and CDR2 YNNKEL (reference sequence). CDR3 sequence (DNA): TGTGCCAGCCGACTAGCTTCGGGTGAGCAGTTCTTC. Translated, it gives CASRLASGEQFF.

CDR3 region: CASSSDSYEAFF. In nucleotides, the CDR3 is TGCGCCAGCAGCTCAGACAGCTATGAAGCTTTCTTT. The V call is TRBV5-1, the J call TRBJ1-1; a possible D gene is TRBD1 (5 bases). This CDR3 is built from 12 residues. Trimming pared 3 bases from V and 7 bases from J, leaving 10 bases between. Germline CDR1 is SGHRS and CDR2 is YFSETQ.

Worth noting for this clone: Mismatch with germline at one junction end may stem from a read error. This rearrangement joins TRBV6-2 or TRBV6-3 to TRBJ1-6, with 8 bases that match TRBD1. Germline-derived CDR1 and CDR2 are MNHEY and SVGEGT. The CDR3 totals 12 residues. CDR3 region: CASSKDRVTVYF. The DNA for the CDR3 is TGTGCCAGCAGTAAGGACAGGGTGACGGTCTACTTT.

The chain recombines TRBV27 with TRBJ1-1; 9 nucleotides agree with TRBD1. The CDR3 has 13 amino acids. Germline lookup yields CDR1 MNHEY and CDR2 SMNVEV (reference sequence). CDR3: CALDRGPNTEAFF. CDR3 sequence (DNA): TGTGCTCTGGACAGGGGTCCGAACACTGAAGCTTTCTTT.

The J gene is TRBJ1-5, the V gene TRBV3-1 (or the pseudogene TRBV3-2), with D possibly TRBD1 on 6 matching bases. The germline V and J ends were trimmed by 4 bases and 7 bases, with 11 bases remaining between them. The CDR3 contains 13 residues. In germline, CDR1 is LGHDT, CDR2 YNNKEL (reference sequence). The DNA of the CDR3 is TGTGCCAGCAGCCTTGAGGGGGACCAGCCCCAGCATTTT. It yields the protein CASSLEGDQPQHF.

The chain couples TRBV7-3 to TRBJ1-2, with a weak D call TRBD1 (6 bases). The CDR3 is made up of 13 amino acids. V was clipped by 5 bases and J by 2 bases, with 9 bases between them. Germline CDR1 and CDR2: SGHTA and FQGTGA. CDR3 in amino acids: CASSPDRNYGYTF. CDR3 sequence (DNA): TGTGCCAGCAGCCCAGACAGGAACTATGGCTACACCTTC. Full variable domain (rest looked up from reference TRBV7-3 and TRBJ1-2): GAGVSQTPSNKVTEKGKYVELRCDPISGHTALYWYRQSLGQGPEFLIYFQGTGAADDSGLPNDRFFAVRPEGSVSTLKIQRTERGDSAVYLCASSPDRNYGYTFGSGTRLTVV.

This chain uses TRBV24-1 with TRBJ2-2; the D is unclear. Germline V gives CDR1 KGHDR, CDR2 SFDVKD. With 2 bases removed from V and 1 base from J, the gap between germline ends came to 10 bases. The CDR3 has 16 amino acids. CDR3 residues: CATSDSWTVNTGELFF. CDR3 sequence (DNA): TGTGCCACCAGTGATTCATGGACGGTGAACACCGGGGAGCTGTTTTTT.

V usage is TRBV5-6 and J usage is TRBJ1-1, with 10 bases aligning to TRBD1. The CDR3 length is 14 residues. Trimming cost V 4 bases and J 11 bases; bases outside gene matches: 11. Germline values: CDR1 SGHDT, CDR2 YYEEEE. The CDR3 region is CASSRPRQGAFAFF. As DNA, the CDR3 is TGTGCCAGCAGCCGACCCCGACAGGGGGCATTTGCTTTCTTT.

J is TRBJ1-2 and V is TRBV6-1; 8 nucleotides match TRBD1. There are 17 residues in the CDR3. CDR1 is MNHNS and CDR2 is SASEGT in the germline V gene. After removal of 1 base from V and 6 bases from J, the junction contained 13 bases not matched to a gene. The CDR3 sequence: CASSEDIPRGRWDGYTF. The CDR3 nucleotides are TGTGCCAGCAGTGAAGATATCCCCAGGGGGCGATGGGATGGCTACACCTTC.

The chain links TRBV4-2 to TRBJ2-7, with TRBD2 matching over 13 bases. CDR1 and CDR2 (germline): LGHNA, YNFKEQ. V trimming: 3 bases; J trimming: 3 bases; junction bases outside the gene matches: 8. The CDR3 is 17 residues long. CDR3 nucleotides: TGTGCCAGCAGCCAGAGAGGGACTAGCGGGGATTACTACGAGCAGTACTTC. Translation: CASSQRGTSGDYYEQYF.

The chain carries TRBV6-5 and TRBJ2-2, with a possible D match to TRBD2 (5 bases). The CDR3 loop spans 16 amino acids. From germline, CDR1 is MNHEY and CDR2 SVGAGI. Between the trimmed V and J ends, which lost 2 bases and 1 base, there was a span of 11 bases. CDR3 residues: CASSYSGGLNTGELFF. CDR3 bases: TGTGCCAGCAGTTACAGCGGAGGTCTGAACACCGGGGAGCTGTTTTTT.

The chain recombines TRBV27 with TRBJ1-1; the match to TRBD1 covers 8 bases. Germline V gene lookup returns CDR1 MNHEY and CDR2 SMNVEV (reference sequence). There are 17 residues in the CDR3. V was pared by 7 bases and J by 4 bases, with 17 bases of the junction left unmatched. This chain's CDR3 is CASTLRGQGARSTEAFF. CDR3 DNA: TGTGCCAGCACCTTGAGGGGGCAGGGGGCAAGGAGCACTGAAGCTTTCTTT.

The chain couples TRBV25-1 to TRBJ2-3, with TRBD1 as a possible D gene (6 bases). The CDR3 totals 15 residues. With 4 bases removed from V and 5 bases from J, the gap between germline ends came to 16 bases. Germline CDR1 and CDR2: MGHDK and SYGVNS. The DNA of the CDR3 is TGTGCCAGCAGTGCTGACAGGATACGAGGAGATACGCAGTATTTT. Protein product: CASSADRIRGDTQYF.

Points on this clone: Sequence at one end of the junction differs from germline and may be a read error. For the CDR3, the DNA is TGTGCTAGCAGCTTCACAGGGGTGAACACCGGGGAGCTGTTTTTT. Its protein is CASSFTGVNTGELFF. This sequence joins TRBV7-7 and TRBJ2-2; TRBD1 aligns across 7 bases. The CDR3 loop spans 15 amino acids. Looked up from germline, CDR1 is SSHAT and CDR2 is FNYEAQ (reference sequence).

In its sample, this clone was seen once. The chain carries TRBV11-3 and TRBJ2-5, with 14 bases matching TRBD2. The CDR3 totals 16 residues. In germline, CDR1 is SGHNT, CDR2 YENEEA. J gave up 5 bases and V 4 bases, and 6 bases lay outside the gene matches. The CDR3: CASSSRLAGGPETQYF. The CDR3 coding sequence is TGTGCCAGCAGCTCACGACTAGCGGGAGGGCCGGAGACCCAGTACTTC.

In this sample, this clone turned up a few times. This chain uses TRBV9 with TRBJ2-7, with D perhaps TRBD1 (6 bases). This CDR3 comprises 13 residues. Per the germline V gene, CDR1 is SGDLS and CDR2 is YYNGEE. V lost 4 bases to trimming and J lost 4 bases, with 12 bases between them. The CDR3 DNA sequence: TGTGCCAGCAGCCCTCCGGACAGTTACGAGCAGTACTTC. The encoded protein is CASSPPDSYEQYF. Full variable domain (outside the CDR3, taken from reference TRBV9 and TRBJ2-7): DSGVTQTPKHLITATGQRVTLRCSPRSGDLSVYWYQQSLDQGLQFLIQYYNGEERAKGNILERFSAQQFPDLHSELNLSSLELGDSALYFCASSPPDSYEQYFGPGTRLTVT.

The rearrangement joins TRBV4-2 to TRBJ1-2; D might be TRBD1 (5 bases). This CDR3 has 17 amino acids. V was pared by 0 bases and J by 3 bases, with 17 bases between. The germline V gene has CDR1 LGHNA and CDR2 YNFKEQ. The CDR3 nucleotides are TGTGCCAGCAGCCAAGATCTTGTGGGGCGGGAGGACTATGGCTACACCTTC. Translation: CASSQDLVGREDYGYTF.

V and J are TRBV5-6 and TRBJ1-4; D gene uncertain. The CDR3 contains 15 residues. Looked up from germline, CDR1 is SGHDT and CDR2 is YYEEEE. V was pared by 2 bases and J by 3 bases, with 11 bases between. The DNA for the CDR3 is TGTGCCAGCAGCTTCAGGCAGCCCCCTAATGAAAAACTGTTTTTT. This translates into CASSFRQPPNEKLFF. The full variable domain, its missing parts supplied by reference TRBV5-6 and TRBJ1-4, is DAGVTQSPTHLIKTRGQQVTLRCSPKSGHDTVSWYQQALGQGPQFIFQYYEEEERQRGNFPDRFSGHQFPNYSSELNVNALLLGDSALYLCASSFRQPPNEKLFFGSGTQLSVL.

This sequence joins TRBV29-1 and TRBJ2-7; 11 bases align to TRBD1. The V gene's germline CDR1 is SQVTM and CDR2 ANQGSEA. V shed 2 bases and J 1 base; nucleotides not matched to a gene: 7. CDR3 size: 16 residues. This CDR3 is CSVELPGTGGSYEQYF. CDR3 nucleotides: TGCAGCGTTGAACTCCCCGGGACAGGGGGATCCTACGAGCAGTACTTC.

The V gene is TRBV28, the J gene TRBJ2-1; 10 bases line up with TRBD1. This CDR3 is built from 15 residues. From germline, CDR1 is MDHEN and CDR2 SYDVKM. The trim removed 4 bases at V and 13 bases at J, leaving 13 bases unmatched. The CDR3 DNA reads as TGTGCCAGCAGTTACGAGACAGGGGGCATATTATTTCAGTTCTTC. This translates into CASSYETGGILFQFF.

V usage is TRBV7-2 and J usage is TRBJ1-6, with D possibly TRBD1 on 5 matching bases. V was shortened by 5 bases and J by 6 bases, with 17 bases between the two germline ends. The CDR3 contains 16 residues. Germline V CDR1 and CDR2: SGHTA, FQGNSA. The CDR3 is CASSRRGVKVNSPLHF. For the CDR3, the DNA is TGTGCCAGCAGCCGTCGGGGGGTCAAAGTTAATTCACCCCTCCACTTT.

The CDR3 loop is CASSQGYPGNTIYF. CDR3 DNA: TGTGCCAGCAGCCAAGGGTATCCTGGAAACACCATATATTTT. This sequence joins TRBV3-1 (or the pseudogene TRBV3-2) and TRBJ1-3, with D unresolved. V was clipped by 1 base and J by 2 bases, with 6 bases between them. Germline V gene sequence: CDR1 LGHDT, CDR2 YNNKEL (reference sequence). The CDR3 is 14 residues long.

The chain uses TRBV5-1 and TRBJ1-1; unclear D gene. V gave up 5 bases and J gave up 1 base, with 12 bases separating them. Germline CDR1 is SGHRS and CDR2 is YFSETQ. This CDR3 has 14 amino acids. CDR3 nucleotides: TGCGCCAGCAGAAAAACAGCTCAGAACACTGAAGCTTTCTTT. This translates into CASRKTAQNTEAFF.

V is TRBV6-5 and J is TRBJ2-3; 14 nucleotides match TRBD2. The CDR3 contains 15 residues. Looked up from germline, CDR1 is MNHEY and CDR2 is SVGAGI. V shed 8 bases, J shed 3 bases, and the junction held 4 bases outside the gene matches. The CDR3 region has the DNA TGTGCCAGCGGGACTAGCGGGAGTTATACAGATACGCAGTATTTT. Its protein is CASGTSGSYTDTQYF.

This clone was detected once. The J gene is TRBJ1-2, the V gene TRBV4-3, with TRBD1 identical over 8 bases. This CDR3 spans 17 amino acids. Germline CDR1 LGHNA, CDR2 YSLEER. V dropped 0 bases and J dropped 3; count of bases not matched to a gene: 9. CDR3 DNA sequence: TGCGCCAGCAGCCAAGATTTAGGTGACAGGGGCTACTATGGCTACACCTTC. Its translation is CASSQDLGDRGYYGYTF.